This T cell receptor beta chain was identified during a study of identical twins (dated by TCRdb to the mid-2010s). Context from the whole study: To test whether fetal clonotypes persist, the study used deep sequencing on TCR alpha and beta repertoires from monozygotic twins, unrelated adults of various ages, and cord blood. To rule out contamination, replicate twin experiments were performed at different times with different library preparation protocols. The study at large found these results: Compared with coincidental sharing between unrelated individuals, out-of-frame TCR alpha sequences shared between twins showed an excess of sequences with low generation probability. In beta out-of-frame sequences, excess twin sharing was weaker, because having fewer shared sequences lowered the signal-to-noise ratio. Conclusions relied on cross-sectional statistical analysis, since the same donors could not be followed over many years. Recombination models systematically underestimated out-of-frame TCR alpha sharing in monozygotic twins but agreed with sharing between unrelated individuals. Zero-insertion analyses could be partly confounded by invariant T cells such as MAIT and iNKT, though diverse VJ usage argued against such confounding for most clonotypes. Abundant cord blood beta clonotypes carried fewer insertions; young adult naive repertoires showed a weaker similar trend, while memory repertoires showed none.

Trimming takes 7 bases from V and 5 bases from J, and the germline ends sit 14 bases apart. CDR1 and CDR2, per the germline V gene, are ENHRY and SYGVKD. The CDR3, cysteine through phenylalanine, is 13 amino acids long. Only the CDR3 part of the read is kept: 39 bases, read in frame from the first base. Comments on this clonotype: Its antigen remains undetermined. Qualities for individual bases were not recorded, and no much larger clone is one base off.

Every donor was a healthy Caucasian. Three pairs of female monozygotic twins, all aged about 18 to 30 years, made up the twin cohort. Peripheral blood mononuclear cells were the source from which RNA for the TCR libraries was isolated. To prepare the library, 5' RACE was applied. The instrument was an Illumina HiSeq 2000. Template switching introduced a universal primer binding site; the final cDNA contained a unique molecular identifier, enabling accurate counting of TCR cDNA molecules. Specific primers in the conserved constant-segment region were used to synthesize first-strand cDNA for the TCR alpha and beta chains. To control for contamination, every cDNA library was double barcoded, receiving both a SMART-Mk sample barcode and Illumina barcodes. TruSeq adapter sequences, together with Illumina sample barcodes, were added in two successive PCR steps. TCR alpha and beta cDNA libraries were sequenced on the Illumina HiSeq platform with custom primers. As for the authors' bioinformatics: MiGEC was used to process raw reads and extract unique molecular identifiers, and MiXCR was used to find CDR3 positions. For each individual, recombination models were inferred using an EM algorithm with the repgenHMM and IGoR tools. Shared clonotype analysis was performed with the tcR package in R, normalizing sharing by the product of cloneset sizes. To study raw recombination without the effects of thymic and clonal selection, out-of-frame nonproductive sequences were analyzed. In-frame beta chains were kept once TCRdb had trimmed the public reads at Q25 with fastp and called clones with MiXCR. Under each unique CDR3 protein, matching rows form one entry showing the most common genes and DNA. For this entry, the V and J calls and clone size follow TCRdb and not the study's own pipeline. The sample contains around 690,000 distinct CDR3 sequences, 21% of them found a single time. 4.3% of the sample rests with the top ten.

The same data also contributed to another study, on T cells expressing NK-cell markers. In that second paper, the authors write: In sorted CD3+CD56+NKG2C+, CD3+CD56+NKG2C- and CD3+CD56-NKG2C+ T-cell subsets from about 8 donors, TCR beta-chain repertoires were profiled. Among the eight sequenced donors, seven were HCMV-seropositive and one was HCMV-seronegative. To restrict sorting to alphabetaTCR-expressing T cells, an anti-gammadeltaTCR antibody was added in several experiments. For 5 or 6 donors, the dominant CD3+CD56+NKG2C+ clonotypes were among the top 10 CD8+ clonotypes and accounted for about 1.0-7.5% of CD8+ T cells. Those dominant clonotypes were again the most abundant among CD3+CD56-NKG2C+ cells in a handful of donors, at about 28.3-65%. It remained unclear whether the expanded NKG2C-expressing T cell clones were specific for HCMV antigens. The study sequenced eight donors, all healthy volunteers chosen at random: three men and five women. A commercial ELISA kit detecting HCMV-specific IgG in serum was used to determine HCMV serostatus. For several donors, bulk peripheral blood T-cell repertoires were also sequenced from unsorted PBMC. MIGEC was used to demultiplex reads and group reads by UMI, and MiTCR was used to assemble and quantify clonotypes. To exclude erroneous sequences, any TCR cDNA sequence not supported by at least two reads was discarded. Downstream repertoire analysis used the tcR package, and clonotypes were matched across fractions by CDR3 nucleotide sequence plus V segment. VDJmatch was used to annotate antigen specificity against VDJdb, with one amino acid substitution in CDR3 allowed.

This receptor was taken from a woman between 18 and 29 years old in good health. The specimen sequenced was PBMCs. The sequence links TRBV10-3 to TRBJ2-5; a tentative D call is TRBD1 (6 bases match). The CDR3 region has the sequence CAINKQGEETQYF. The DNA reads TGTGCCATCAATAAACAGGGAGAGGAGACCCAGTACTTC.